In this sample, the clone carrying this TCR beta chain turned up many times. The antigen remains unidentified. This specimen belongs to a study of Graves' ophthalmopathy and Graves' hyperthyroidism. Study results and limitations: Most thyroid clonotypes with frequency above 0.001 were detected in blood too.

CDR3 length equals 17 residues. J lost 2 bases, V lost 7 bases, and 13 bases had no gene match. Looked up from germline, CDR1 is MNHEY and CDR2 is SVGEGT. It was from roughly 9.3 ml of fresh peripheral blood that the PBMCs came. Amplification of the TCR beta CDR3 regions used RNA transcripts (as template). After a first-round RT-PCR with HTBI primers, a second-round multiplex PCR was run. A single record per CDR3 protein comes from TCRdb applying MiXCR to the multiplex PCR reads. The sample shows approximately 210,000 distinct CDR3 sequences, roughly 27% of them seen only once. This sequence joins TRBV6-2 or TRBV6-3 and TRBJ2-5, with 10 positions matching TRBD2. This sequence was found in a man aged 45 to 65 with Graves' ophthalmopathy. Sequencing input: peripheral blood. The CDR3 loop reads CASTPNLAGELQETQYF. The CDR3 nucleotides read TGTGCCAGCACCCCGAACCTAGCGGGAGAGCTGCAAGAGACCCAGTACTTC.